The 29 T cell receptor beta chains listed next were all sequenced from one sample in a study of Ad26.COV2.S vaccination and SARS-CoV-2 variants. Treatment of the sample: roughly 19 received Ad26.COV2.S at low or high dose, single or two shots; 5 received placebo; per-sample allocation not given. It was on day 63 after the first vaccine or placebo injection that samples were taken. Only in-frame clones appear in the TCRdb table, and some are missing; sequencing was by immunoSEQ multiplex PCR. The sample holds about 500,000 clones, 89% seen once. Sequencing used peripheral blood, obtained in a trial of Ad26.COV2.S vaccine versus placebo. The receptors were sampled from a person aged 18-60 years who received the Ad26.COV2.S COVID-19 vaccine or a placebo.

The chain links TRBV19 to TRBJ2-4; TRBD1 matches 7 bases. V was pared by 5 bases and J by 9 bases, with 16 bases of the junction left unmatched. Per germline, CDR1 LNHDA and CDR2 SQIVND (reference sequence). CDR3 size: 16 residues. CDR3 sequence reads: CASSLRQGSAVGIQYF. The CDR3 region has the DNA TGTGCCAGTAGTCTAAGACAGGGTTCGGCTGTAGGCATTCAGTACTTC.

The gene calls are TRBV3-1 (or the pseudogene TRBV3-2) and TRBJ1-1; D call uncertain. This CDR3 is 15 amino acids long. The V gene's germline CDR1 is LGHDT and CDR2 YNNKEL (reference sequence). V lost 5 bases and J 4 bases, leaving 17 bases between the germline ends. The CDR3 region is CASSDQMVRSTEAFF. DNA for the CDR3: TGTGCCAGCAGCGACCAAATGGTAAGAAGCACTGAAGCTTTCTTT.

This clone was seen once. The rearrangement joins TRBV3-1 (or the pseudogene TRBV3-2) to TRBJ2-1; 8 bases match TRBD2. V lost 7 bases, J lost 5 bases, and 7 bases stayed unmatched. Germline V gene data show CDR1 as LGHDT and CDR2 as YNNKEL (reference sequence). The CDR3 runs to 14 residues. CDR3 sequence reads: CASTHREGHNEQFF. DNA for the CDR3: TGTGCCAGCACCCACCGGGAGGGCCACAATGAGCAGTTCTTC.

V gene TRBV18 combines with J gene TRBJ1-4; D gene ambiguous. V gave up 1 base and J gave up 7 bases, with 16 bases separating them. The CDR3 totals 16 residues. Germline CDR1 is KGHSH and CDR2 is LQKENI. CDR3 sequence (DNA): TGTGCCAGCTCACCACAGGGAGCCACTACTGCTGAAAAACTGTTTTTT. It codes for CASSPQGATTAEKLFF.

In DNA, the CDR3 is TGTGCCACCAGTGATGGGGTCGCTAGCGTAGAGACCCAGTACTTC. Residues: CATSDGVASVETQYF. This chain uses TRBV24-1 with TRBJ2-5; TRBD2 is a possible D gene (6 bases). Germline CDR1 KGHDR, CDR2 SFDVKD. There are 15 residues in the CDR3. The V and J ends lost 3 bases and 4 bases respectively, with 14 bases between them.

This chain connects TRBV10-3 to TRBJ2-5, with 8 bases aligning to TRBD1. Germline CDR1 is ENHRY and CDR2 is SYGVKD. The ends lost 7 bases at V and 3 bases at J; junction bases unmatched: 7. This CDR3 is built from 14 residues. The CDR3 spells CAIKGGQGEETQYF. The DNA of the CDR3 is TGTGCCATCAAAGGTGGACAGGGAGAAGAGACCCAGTACTTC.

This clone was seen just once. This sequence joins TRBV6-5 and TRBJ1-1; unclear D gene. The CDR3 is made up of 14 amino acids. V dropped 0 bases and J dropped 7 bases, with 12 bases sitting between them. The V gene's germline CDR1 is MNHEY and CDR2 SVGAGI. The CDR3 region is CASSYSIRADEAFF. The CDR3, as DNA: TGTGCCAGCAGTTACTCGATTCGGGCAGATGAAGCTTTCTTT.

As DNA, the CDR3 is TGTGCTAGTGGTTTGGTAGGACTGGGCACCGGGGAGCTGTTTTTT. Translating it yields CASGLVGLGTGELFF. The rearrangement links TRBV12-5 to TRBJ2-2, with TRBD2 as a possible D gene (5 bases). This CDR3 spans 15 amino acids. V was shortened by 0 bases and J by 4 bases, with 9 bases between the two germline ends. Germline CDR1 LGHNT, CDR2 FRNRAP.

The CDR3 sequence is CASSLRGPPYEQYF. In DNA, the CDR3 is TGTGCCAGCAGCTTAAGGGGTCCCCCCTACGAGCAGTACTTC. This rearrangement joins TRBV11-2 to TRBJ2-7, with D maybe TRBD1 (5 bases). V was pared by 2 bases and J by 2 bases, with 10 bases between. The CDR3 is 14 amino acids. In germline, CDR1 is SGHAT, CDR2 FQNNGV.

The table lists this clone with a few counts. This chain connects TRBV28 to TRBJ2-7; weak D call: TRBD1 (5 bases). Germline V gene lookup returns CDR1 MDHEN and CDR2 SYDVKM. CDR3 length: 14 residues. The ends were cut back, 6 bases at V and 5 bases at J, with 17 bases in the middle. The CDR3 sequence is CASSLWGVSNEQYF. DNA for the CDR3: TGTGCCAGCAGCCTATGGGGCGTTTCGAACGAGCAGTACTTC.

CDR3 protein: CASSQVGVDTQYF. CDR3 in DNA: TGCGCCAGCAGCCAAGTGGGGGTTGATACGCAGTATTTT. V usage is TRBV4-3 and J usage is TRBJ2-3; TRBD1 or TRBD2 may be the D gene (5 bases each). Between the trimmed V and J ends, which lost 1 base and 6 bases, there was a span of 8 bases. There are 13 residues in the CDR3. CDR1 and CDR2 (germline): LGHNA, YSLEER.

This clone was detected once. The chain has TRBV18 and TRBJ2-7; possible D gene TRBD1, 6 bases. The CDR3 is made up of 15 amino acids. Trimming stripped 3 bases from V and 2 bases from J, with 14 bases between. Germline loops: CDR1 KGHSH, CDR2 LQKENI. The CDR3, as DNA: TGTGCCAGCTCACCGCTGGGGACAAAACCCTACGAGCAGTACTTC. Protein: CASSPLGTKPYEQYF.

This sequence joins TRBV4-2 and TRBJ2-3, with 9 bases that match TRBD1. Per the germline V gene, CDR1 is LGHNA and CDR2 is YNFKEQ. V lost 6 bases to trimming and J lost 4 bases; unmatched junction nucleotides: 8. The CDR3 is 15 residues long. The CDR3 coding sequence is TGTGCCAGCAGGTTAGGACAGGGGAATGCAGATACGCAGTATTTT. Amino acid sequence: CASRLGQGNADTQYF.

The rearrangement joins TRBV6-4 to TRBJ1-2, with 12 bases matching TRBD1. With 5 bases clipped from V and 8 bases from J, the junction kept 9 bases outside the gene matches. There are 15 residues in the CDR3. CDR1 and CDR2 from the germline V gene are MRHNA and SNTAGT. As DNA, the CDR3 is TGTGCCAGCAGTCCCGGGACAGGGGGCGCGGGCGGCTACACCTTC. Translation: CASSPGTGGAGGYTF.

In its sample, this clone was seen once. The rearrangement links TRBV6-6 to TRBJ1-1; 8 nucleotides agree with TRBD1. The CDR3 is made up of 13 amino acids. Germline V CDR1 and CDR2: MNHNY, SVGAGI (reference sequence). Losses at the gene ends were 4 bases for V and 4 bases for J; bases not matched to a gene: 2. For the CDR3, the DNA is TGTGCCAGCAGTTCCAGGGGGCCCACTGAAGCTTTCTTT. Translating it yields CASSSRGPTEAFF.

On this clone itself: The same CDR3 also results from other DNA sequences found in this sample. The chain combines TRBV11-2 with TRBJ2-3; D unresolved. Trimming removed 5 bases from V and 3 bases from J, with 6 bases in between. CDR3 length: 12 residues. Germline V gives CDR1 SGHAT, CDR2 FQNNGV. The CDR3 reads CASSPGTDTQYF. CDR3 nucleotides: TGTGCCAGCAGCCCCGGAACAGATACGCAGTATTTT.

The CDR3 spells CASSQLGVTNTGELFF. DNA of the CDR3: TGCGCCAGCAGCCAATTGGGGGTCACGAACACCGGGGAGCTGTTTTTT. This sequence joins TRBV4-1 and TRBJ2-2; D may match TRBD1 or TRBD2 (5 bases each). CDR3 length equals 16 residues. Germline CDR1 reads MGHRA; CDR2 reads YSYEKL. V was pared by 2 bases and J by 0 bases, with 10 bases between.

This chain connects TRBV6-6 to TRBJ2-5; D gene unclear. The CDR3 has 14 amino acids. V lost 6 bases and J lost 3, with 14 bases in between. Germline loops: CDR1 MNHNY, CDR2 SVGAGI (reference sequence). The CDR3 protein is CASRTSLWEETQYF. The CDR3 nucleotides are TGTGCCAGCAGGACCTCTTTGTGGGAAGAGACCCAGTACTTC.

The chain recombines TRBV28 with TRBJ1-3; no clear D. This CDR3 contains 14 residues. V dropped 3 bases and J dropped 0 bases, with 6 bases sitting between them. Germline assignment: CDR1 MDHEN and CDR2 SYDVKM. The CDR3 sequence is CASSFASSGNTIYF. CDR3 sequence (DNA): TGTGCCAGCAGTTTTGCTAGCTCTGGAAACACCATATATTTT.

This chain joins TRBV23-1 and TRBJ1-3; 7 bases line up with TRBD1. TRBV23-1 is sorted into the ORF group, with uncertain function. The CDR3 contains 22 residues. After removal of 4 bases from V and 0 bases from J, the junction contained 24 bases not matched to a gene. CDR3 in DNA: TGCGCCAGCAGTCCAGTAGCCACCGAAAAAAGGGACAGAGCCTCCTCTGGAAACACCATATATTTT. As protein: CASSPVATEKRDRASSGNTIYF.

The chain uses TRBV6-5 and TRBJ2-1; D perhaps matches TRBD1 (5 bases). The CDR3 covers 13 residues. Germline V CDR1 and CDR2: MNHEY, SVGAGI. Deletions cut 6 bases from V and 3 bases from J, with 9 bases between. The CDR3 sequence: CASRLDSYNEQFF. The CDR3 DNA reads TGTGCCAGCAGACTCGACAGCTACAATGAGCAGTTCTTC.

V gene TRBV14 combines with J gene TRBJ1-1; D is ambiguous. Trimming removed 4 bases from V and 4 bases from J, with 13 bases in between. Looked up from germline, CDR1 is SGHDN and CDR2 is FVKESK. The CDR3 covers 14 residues. The CDR3 region is CASSRSPLGTEAFF. For the CDR3, the DNA is TGTGCCAGCAGCCGATCACCTTTAGGCACTGAAGCTTTCTTT.

This chain joins TRBV18 and TRBJ2-3; TRBD1 aligns across 9 bases. The CDR3 has 18 amino acids. The V segment lost 3 bases and the J segment 5 bases; nucleotides outside the gene matches: 15. Germline V gene lookup returns CDR1 KGHSH and CDR2 LQKENI. CDR3 DNA sequence: TGTGCCAGCTCACCTCTCTTGGGACAGGGCAATGGGGAAGATACGCAGTATTTT. Its protein is CASSPLLGQGNGEDTQYF. Using reference TRBV18 and TRBJ2-3 for the parts outside the CDR3, the full variable domain is NAGVMQNPRHLVRRRGQEARLRCSPMKGHSHVYWYRQLPEEGLKFMVYLQKENIIDESGMPKERFSAEFPKEGPSILRIQQVVRGDSAAYFCASSPLLGQGNGEDTQYFGPGTRLTVL.

The chain combines TRBV3-1 (or the pseudogene TRBV3-2) with TRBJ2-7, with 13 bases aligning to TRBD2. The V segment lost 4 bases and the J segment 6 bases; nucleotides outside the gene matches: 12. The CDR3 length is 17 residues. Germline CDR1 and CDR2: LGHDT and YNNKEL (reference sequence). Written as DNA, the CDR3 is TGTGCCAGCAGCCCTCGACTAGCGGGGGGTTCGGATTCCGAGCAGTACTTC. Its translation is CASSPRLAGGSDSEQYF.

The chain uses TRBV5-1 and TRBJ2-2; no definite D call. This CDR3 is 16 amino acids long. Germline CDR1 SGHRS, CDR2 YFSETQ. V shed 0 bases and J shed 1 base, with 10 bases lying between them. Here the CDR3 DNA reads TGCGCCAGCAGCTTGGTCGTCTGGGGGAACACCGGGGAGCTGTTTTTT. It encodes CASSLVVWGNTGELFF.

V and J are TRBV27 and TRBJ2-7, with TRBD2 as a possible D gene (6 bases). V lost 3 bases and J lost 3, with 18 bases in between. In germline, CDR1 is MNHEY, CDR2 SMNVEV (reference sequence). The CDR3 is 16 amino acids. The CDR3, as DNA: TGTGCCAGCAGTTTTATCGAGCGGAGGGGCCTCTACGAGCAGTACTTC. This translates into CASSFIERRGLYEQYF.

The CDR3 sequence: CASSQDWSYNEQFF. CDR3 nucleotide sequence: TGCGCCAGCAGCCAAGACTGGTCCTACAATGAGCAGTTCTTC. This chain uses TRBV4-1 with TRBJ2-1; D gene uncertain. Germline values: CDR1 MGHRA, CDR2 YSYEKL. V dropped 0 bases and J dropped 1 base, with 4 bases sitting between them. The CDR3 spans 14 residues.

The rearrangement joins TRBV18 to TRBJ1-1; perhaps TRBD1 as D (5 bases). V was shortened by 2 bases and J by 7 bases, with 11 bases between the two germline ends. The CDR3 consists of 13 residues. Germline loops: CDR1 KGHSH, CDR2 LQKENI. CDR3 loop: CASSPSAGREAFF. The CDR3 nucleotides read TGTGCCAGCTCACCATCGGCGGGGCGTGAAGCTTTCTTT.

The gene calls are TRBV6-6 and TRBJ2-1; 9 bases are a match to TRBD1. V gave up 4 bases and J gave up 8 bases; unmatched junction bases: 3. Germline loops: CDR1 MNHNY, CDR2 SVGAGI (reference sequence). The CDR3 has 13 amino acids. CDR3 region: CASSSTGGDEQFF. CDR3 DNA: TGTGCCAGCAGTTCGACAGGGGGTGATGAGCAGTTCTTC.